Sequencing of this T cell receptor beta chain was carried out in a study of identifying expanded T cells in peripheral blood. The study's findings and limits: Roughly two-week clone count variance significantly increased as total template count grew. Technical replicates showed around 1.2 changed clones; around 2 weeks 15 to 20; four weeks 19.

Only in-frame clones appear in the TCRdb table, and some are missing; sequencing was by immunoSEQ multiplex PCR. The sample includes about 50,000 clones, around 83% of them seen just once. To note about this clone: The antigen is unknown.

Collection occurred without any documented infections or immune events in donors. CDR1 and CDR2 from the germline V gene are SNHLY and FYNNEI. Trimming left V 6 bases short and J 4 bases short, with 15 bases between. The CDR3 contains 14 residues. The chain has TRBV2 and TRBJ1-2; possibly TRBD1 for D (6 bases). The TCR was taken from a person between 18 and 70 years old in good health. Source material: blood. CDR3 protein: CASRRDTTTYGYTF. Written as DNA, the CDR3 is TGTGCCAGCAGGCGGGACACGACGACCTATGGCTACACCTTC.